The 6 T cell receptor beta chains below come from one sample, sequenced in a study of cytomegalovirus exposure and HLA in healthy donors. Both 60 Vbeta primers and 13 Jbeta primers went into the PCR. Only in-frame clones appear in the TCRdb table, and some are missing; sequencing was by immunoSEQ multiplex PCR. The repertoire has about 140,000 clones, around 80% of them found once; the top ten carry 2.5% to 3%. The specimen was PBMCs. These receptors were taken from a female donor in good health and CMV-seronegative.

This clone was observed a single time. This sequence joins TRBV29-1 and TRBJ1-1; the match to TRBD1 covers 12 bases. The CDR3 contains 12 residues. Per germline, CDR1 SQVTM and CDR2 ANQGSEA. Trimming cost V 7 bases and J 6 bases; bases outside gene matches: 3. This CDR3 is CSGGQGAAEAFF. In DNA, the CDR3 is TGCAGCGGGGGACAGGGGGCCGCTGAAGCTTTCTTT. The complete variable domain, with remaining parts taken from reference TRBV29-1 and TRBJ1-1, reads SAVISQKPSRDICQRGTSLTIQCQVDSQVTMMFWYRQQPGQSLTLIATANQGSEATYESGFVIDKFPISRPNLTFSTLTVSNMSPEDSSIYLCSGGQGAAEAFFGQGTRLTVV.

This chain joins TRBV5-1 and TRBJ1-1; D gene unclear. This CDR3 contains 16 residues. In germline, CDR1 is SGHRS, CDR2 YFSETQ. Trimming removed 0 bases at V and 0 bases at J, with 12 bases between. CDR3 coding DNA: TGCGCCAGCAGCTTGGTTCAGCCAGGCCTGAACACTGAAGCTTTCTTT. Encoded protein: CASSLVQPGLNTEAFF.

The chain links TRBV28 to TRBJ2-5, with 8 bases matching TRBD2. The V segment lost 1 base and the J segment 5 bases; nucleotides outside the gene matches: 3. The germline V gene encodes CDR1 MDHEN and CDR2 SYDVKM. The length of the CDR3 is 14 residues. This CDR3 reads CASSLYRTSETQYF. The CDR3 DNA follows: TGTGCCAGCAGTTTATATCGGACTAGCGAGACCCAGTACTTC. Full variable domain (rest looked up from reference TRBV28 and TRBJ2-5): DVKVTQSSRYLVKRTGEKVFLECVQDMDHENMFWYRQDPGLGLRLIYFSYDVKMKEKGDIPEGYSVSREKKERFSLILESASTNQTSMYLCASSLYRTSETQYFGPGTRLLVL.

The J gene is TRBJ1-5, the V gene TRBV6-1; D unclear. The CDR3 length is 14 residues. Trimming removed 6 bases from V and 6 bases from J, with 15 bases in between. Germline CDR1 MNHNS, CDR2 SASEGT. The CDR3: CASRPGISIQPQHF. The DNA of the CDR3 is TGTGCCAGCAGGCCCGGGATATCGATTCAGCCCCAGCATTTT.

The V call is TRBV7-9, the J call TRBJ2-2; TRBD1 is a possible D gene (5 bases). V was shortened by 3 bases and J by 2 bases, with 10 bases between the two germline ends. Germline V gene lookup returns CDR1 SEHNR and CDR2 FQNEAQ (reference sequence). The CDR3 consists of 15 residues. CDR3 nucleotides: TGTGCCAGCAGCTTGAGACAGACCAACACCGGGGAGCTGTTTTTT. Translated: CASSLRQTNTGELFF.

V usage is TRBV2 and J usage is TRBJ1-2; 7 bases line up with TRBD1. Germline V gene lookup returns CDR1 SNHLY and CDR2 FYNNEI. Germline trimming cut 6 bases from V and 8 bases from J; bases unmatched to any gene: 6. The CDR3 has 12 residues. In nucleotides, the CDR3 is TGTGCCAGCAGCCGACAGGGCGGAGGCTACACCTTC. It translates to CASSRQGGGYTF.